Each of the 24 T cell receptor beta chains below was sequenced from the same sample in a study of CD8 T cells in Susac syndrome. An input of roughly 0.5 to 1 ug of RNA was subjected to reverse transcription using random hexamers. MiXCR, run by TCRdb on the immunoSEQ multiplex PCR reads, gives a single entry per CDR3 protein. The sample lists 150,000 or so distinct CDR3 sequences, approximately 95% occurring once. Sequencing was carried out using CD4+ T cells from PBMCs. The receptors stem from a human donor with Susac syndrome.

The J gene is TRBJ2-7, the V gene TRBV9, with TRBD2 as a possible D gene (5 bases). CDR1 is SGDLS, CDR2 YYNGEE, per germline. Trimming took 0 bases from V and 7 from J, leaving 11 bases between them. The CDR3 covers 13 residues. CDR3 sequence: CASSVATTGEQYF. The DNA of the CDR3 is TGTGCCAGCAGCGTAGCTACTACGGGGGAGCAGTACTTC.

J is TRBJ2-3 and V is TRBV6-4, with TRBD2 identical over 10 bases. CDR1 is MRHNA and CDR2 is SNTAGT in the germline V gene. This CDR3 is built from 15 residues. With V trimmed by 4 bases and J by 3 bases, 4 bases remained unmatched. The CDR3 DNA is TGTGCCAGCAGTGTCTTAGCGGGGGGAACAGATACGCAGTATTTT. Translating gives CASSVLAGGTDTQYF.

This chain joins TRBV12-3 or TRBV12-4 and TRBJ2-1, with TRBD2 matching 9 bases. The CDR3 contains 15 residues. The V segment lost 7 bases and the J segment 4 bases; nucleotides outside the gene matches: 8. The CDR3 loop is CASIPMTSGYNEQFF. CDR3 sequence (DNA): TGTGCCAGCATCCCAATGACTAGCGGATACAATGAGCAGTTCTTC.

This sequence joins TRBV20-1 and TRBJ1-5; 8 positions match TRBD1. V gave up 3 bases and J gave up 7 bases; unmatched junction bases: 8. The length of the CDR3 is 14 residues. Germline lookup yields CDR1 DFQATT and CDR2 SNEGSKA (reference sequence). The CDR3 DNA reads as TGCAGTGCTAGTAGGGGGACAGGTCAACAGCCCCAGCATTTT. It specifies CSASRGTGQQPQHF.

The genes are TRBV20-1 and TRBJ1-5, with D perhaps TRBD1 (5 bases). CDR3 length: 13 amino acids. V was trimmed by 2 bases and J by 1 base, leaving 6 bases between them. Germline V gives CDR1 DFQATT, CDR2 SNEGSKA (reference sequence). The CDR3 region has the DNA TGCAGTGCTAGAAGGACAAGCAATCAGCCCCAGCATTTT. Translating gives CSARRTSNQPQHF.

The rearrangement uses TRBV5-6 and TRBJ2-3; D call uncertain. Trimming shortened V by 4 bases and J by 8 bases, and 11 bases separated the two germline ends. CDR1 and CDR2 (germline): SGHDT, YYEEEE. The CDR3 loop spans 12 amino acids. The CDR3 spells CASSNTVGTQYF. CDR3 DNA sequence: TGTGCCAGCAGCAATACCGTTGGTACGCAGTATTTT.

This chain links TRBV5-1 with TRBJ2-7, with D perhaps matching TRBD2 (6 bases). CDR3 length equals 14 residues. V lost 0 bases to trimming and J lost 2 bases, with 9 bases between them. Germline values: CDR1 SGHRS, CDR2 YFSETQ. The CDR3 sequence: CASSLEAGTYEQYF. The CDR3 region has the DNA TGCGCCAGCAGCTTGGAGGCGGGAACCTACGAGCAGTACTTC.

The rearrangement joins TRBV2 to TRBJ2-3; D not resolved. The CDR3 extends over 13 amino acids. Per the germline V gene, CDR1 is SNHLY and CDR2 is FYNNEI. The V and J ends lost 5 bases and 0 bases respectively, with 6 bases between them. Here the CDR3 DNA reads TGTGCCAGCAGTAAGGAAAGCACAGATACGCAGTATTTT. It specifies CASSKESTDTQYF. Combining the CDR3 with reference TRBV2 and TRBJ2-3 gives the whole variable domain EPEVTQTPSHQVTQMGQEVILRCVPISNHLYFYWYRQILGQKVEFLVSFYNNEISEKSEIFDDQFSVERPDGSNFTLKIRSTKLEDSAMYFCASSKESTDTQYFGPGTRLTVL.

The chain has TRBV29-1 and TRBJ2-5; 8 positions match TRBD1. Germline loops: CDR1 SQVTM, CDR2 ANQGSEA. CDR3 size: 11 residues. V lost 4 bases to trimming and J lost 5 bases; unmatched junction nucleotides: 0. CDR3 amino acids: CSVGTGETQYF. CDR3 coding DNA: TGCAGCGTTGGGACAGGGGAGACCCAGTACTTC.

The rearrangement uses TRBV7-9 and TRBJ2-1; D unclear. This CDR3 comprises 12 residues. The germline V and J ends were trimmed by 5 bases and 4 bases, with 6 bases remaining between them. Germline assignment: CDR1 SEHNR and CDR2 FQNEAQ (reference sequence). Here the CDR3 reads CASSAPYNEQFF. The CDR3 DNA is TGTGCCAGCAGCGCCCCGTACAATGAGCAGTTCTTC. Based on the CDR3 plus reference TRBV7-9 and TRBJ2-1, the full variable domain is DTGVSQNPRHKITKRGQNVTFRCDPISEHNRLYWYRQTLGQGPEFLTYFQNEAQLEKSRLLSDRFSAERPKGSFSTLEIQRTEQGDSAMYLCASSAPYNEQFFGPGTRLTVL.

The rearrangement links TRBV29-1 to TRBJ2-1; D is ambiguous. Between the trimmed V and J ends, which lost 4 bases and 6 bases, there was a span of 7 bases. Germline V CDR1 and CDR2: SQVTM, ANQGSEA. The CDR3 sequence is 11 residues long. The DNA for the CDR3 is TGCAGCGTTGTACAGATCAATGAGCAGTTCTTC. The encoded protein is CSVVQINEQFF.

V and J are TRBV6-2 or TRBV6-3 and TRBJ2-7; no reliable D call. The CDR3 has 13 amino acids. Trimming left V 8 bases short and J 3 bases short, with 14 bases between. In germline, CDR1 is MNHEY, CDR2 SVGEGT. The CDR3 bases are TGTGCCAGCCCCCCCTCGGCAGACTACGAGCAGTACGTC. Protein product: CASPPSADYEQYV.

This clonotype has more than one count but fewer than ten. The rearrangement joins TRBV3-1 to TRBJ1-5; D unclear. Per germline, CDR1 LGHDT and CDR2 YNNKEL (reference sequence). Trimming stripped 1 base from V and 6 bases from J, with 4 bases between. The CDR3 runs 12 residues. The CDR3 DNA reads as TGTGCCAGCAGCCAAGTCGGTCAGCCCCAGCATTTT. Translating gives CASSQVGQPQHF. Drawing the rest from reference TRBV3-1 and TRBJ1-5, the complete variable domain is DTAVSQTPKYLVTQMGNDKSIKCEQNLGHDTMYWYKQDSKKFLKIMFSYNNKELIINETVPNRFSPKSPDKAHLNLHINSLELGDSAVYFCASSQVGQPQHFGDGTRLSIL.

CDR3 coding DNA: TGCAGTGCTCAGCGGCTTGGGTCCGTCTACTTC. The encoded protein is CSAQRLGSVYF. This rearrangement joins TRBV20-1 to TRBJ2-7, with D perhaps matching TRBD2 (5 bases). Trimming left V 5 bases short and J 13 bases short, with 18 bases between. From germline, CDR1 is DFQATT and CDR2 SNEGSKA (reference sequence). The CDR3 is made up of 11 amino acids.

This clonotype was seen once. V usage is TRBV27 and J usage is TRBJ2-1; 8 nucleotides agree with TRBD2. V dropped 2 bases and J dropped 10; count of bases not matched to a gene: 10. This CDR3 has 15 residues. Per germline, CDR1 MNHEY and CDR2 SMNVEV (reference sequence). The CDR3 here is CASSLSGSGGIEQFF. As DNA, the CDR3 is TGTGCCAGCAGTTTAAGTGGCAGCGGGGGAATAGAGCAGTTCTTC.

This chain joins TRBV18 and TRBJ2-7; TRBD2 is a possible D gene (6 bases). CDR1 and CDR2 (germline): KGHSH, LQKENI. V lost 3 bases to trimming and J lost 2 bases, with 14 bases between them. The CDR3 is 15 residues long. CDR3 residues: CASSPWLTGAYEQYF. CDR3 in DNA: TGTGCCAGCTCACCTTGGTTAACGGGAGCCTACGAGCAGTACTTC. Using reference TRBV18 and TRBJ2-7 for the parts outside the CDR3, the full variable domain is NAGVMQNPRHLVRRRGQEARLRCSPMKGHSHVYWYRQLPEEGLKFMVYLQKENIIDESGMPKERFSAEFPKEGPSILRIQQVVRGDSAAYFCASSPWLTGAYEQYFGPGTRLTVT.

This chain connects TRBV18 to TRBJ2-1, with D possibly TRBD2 on 5 matching bases. Between the trimmed V and J ends, which lost 3 bases and 0 bases, there was a span of 15 bases. This CDR3 region has 17 residues. Germline V CDR1 and CDR2: KGHSH, LQKENI. The CDR3 DNA reads as TGTGCCAGCTCACCCCTCCGGACGGGGAGCTCCTACAATGAGCAGTTCTTC. Protein product: CASSPLRTGSSYNEQFF.

The rearrangement joins TRBV10-3 to TRBJ1-2, with D possibly being TRBD1 (6 bases). Trimming removed 9 bases from V and 7 bases from J, with 21 bases in between. CDR1 is ENHRY and CDR2 is SYGVKD in the germline V gene. The CDR3 has 14 residues. CDR3 protein: CAISGVGGFIGYTF. Written as DNA, the CDR3 is TGTGCCATTAGCGGCGTGGGGGGCTTTATTGGCTACACCTTC.

V usage is TRBV30 and J usage is TRBJ2-1, with TRBD2 matching over 7 bases. The CDR3 consists of 13 residues. After removal of 7 bases from V and 0 bases from J, the junction contained 3 bases not matched to a gene. CDR1 is GTSNPN, CDR2 SVGIG, per germline (reference sequence). CDR3 nucleotide sequence: TGTGCCTTAGCGGGTAGCTCCTACAATGAGCAGTTCTTC. It is translated as CALAGSSYNEQFF.

The chain combines TRBV12-3 or TRBV12-4 with TRBJ2-1; 10 bases align to TRBD2. V dropped 7 bases and J dropped 9; count of bases not matched to a gene: 9. The CDR3 runs 14 residues. The DNA for the CDR3 is TGTGCCAGCACCCTGCTAGCGGGGGCCGCTGAGCAGTTCTTC. Translating it yields CASTLLAGAAEQFF.

J is TRBJ1-5 and V is TRBV7-2; D possibly corresponds to TRBD1 (5 bases). The CDR3 consists of 14 residues. Germline CDR1 reads SGHTA; CDR2 reads FQGNSA. Trimming cost V 0 bases and J 7 bases, with 10 bases left between them. The DNA for the CDR3 is TGTGCCAGCAGCTTAGCTGTGGGACGGCAGCCCCAGCATTTT. Translation gives CASSLAVGRQPQHF.

This clonotype was observed a handful of times. V gene TRBV12-3 or TRBV12-4 combines with J gene TRBJ2-1; 8 nucleotides match TRBD1. Trimming took 5 bases from V and 4 from J; bases not matched to a gene: 4. The CDR3 spans 14 residues. The CDR3 DNA reads as TGTGCCAGCAGTCCCGACAGGGGATACAATGAGCAGTTCTTC. Translating gives CASSPDRGYNEQFF.

V and J are TRBV5-6 and TRBJ2-5; weak D call: TRBD1 (5 bases). CDR1 and CDR2 (germline): SGHDT, YYEEEE. The germline V and J ends were trimmed by 0 bases and 4 bases, with 16 bases remaining between them. There are 16 residues in the CDR3. CDR3 amino acids: CASSLAPGPVRETQYF. In nucleotides, the CDR3 is TGTGCCAGCAGCTTGGCGCCAGGGCCGGTAAGAGAGACCCAGTACTTC.

The V call is TRBV15, the J call TRBJ2-3; unclear D gene. This CDR3 region has 12 residues. Germline V gives CDR1 LNHNV, CDR2 YYDKDF (reference sequence). V was trimmed by 2 bases and J by 3 bases, leaving 3 bases between them. CDR3 coding DNA: TGTGCCACCAGCAGAATGACAGATACGCAGTATTTT. This codes for CATSRMTDTQYF.